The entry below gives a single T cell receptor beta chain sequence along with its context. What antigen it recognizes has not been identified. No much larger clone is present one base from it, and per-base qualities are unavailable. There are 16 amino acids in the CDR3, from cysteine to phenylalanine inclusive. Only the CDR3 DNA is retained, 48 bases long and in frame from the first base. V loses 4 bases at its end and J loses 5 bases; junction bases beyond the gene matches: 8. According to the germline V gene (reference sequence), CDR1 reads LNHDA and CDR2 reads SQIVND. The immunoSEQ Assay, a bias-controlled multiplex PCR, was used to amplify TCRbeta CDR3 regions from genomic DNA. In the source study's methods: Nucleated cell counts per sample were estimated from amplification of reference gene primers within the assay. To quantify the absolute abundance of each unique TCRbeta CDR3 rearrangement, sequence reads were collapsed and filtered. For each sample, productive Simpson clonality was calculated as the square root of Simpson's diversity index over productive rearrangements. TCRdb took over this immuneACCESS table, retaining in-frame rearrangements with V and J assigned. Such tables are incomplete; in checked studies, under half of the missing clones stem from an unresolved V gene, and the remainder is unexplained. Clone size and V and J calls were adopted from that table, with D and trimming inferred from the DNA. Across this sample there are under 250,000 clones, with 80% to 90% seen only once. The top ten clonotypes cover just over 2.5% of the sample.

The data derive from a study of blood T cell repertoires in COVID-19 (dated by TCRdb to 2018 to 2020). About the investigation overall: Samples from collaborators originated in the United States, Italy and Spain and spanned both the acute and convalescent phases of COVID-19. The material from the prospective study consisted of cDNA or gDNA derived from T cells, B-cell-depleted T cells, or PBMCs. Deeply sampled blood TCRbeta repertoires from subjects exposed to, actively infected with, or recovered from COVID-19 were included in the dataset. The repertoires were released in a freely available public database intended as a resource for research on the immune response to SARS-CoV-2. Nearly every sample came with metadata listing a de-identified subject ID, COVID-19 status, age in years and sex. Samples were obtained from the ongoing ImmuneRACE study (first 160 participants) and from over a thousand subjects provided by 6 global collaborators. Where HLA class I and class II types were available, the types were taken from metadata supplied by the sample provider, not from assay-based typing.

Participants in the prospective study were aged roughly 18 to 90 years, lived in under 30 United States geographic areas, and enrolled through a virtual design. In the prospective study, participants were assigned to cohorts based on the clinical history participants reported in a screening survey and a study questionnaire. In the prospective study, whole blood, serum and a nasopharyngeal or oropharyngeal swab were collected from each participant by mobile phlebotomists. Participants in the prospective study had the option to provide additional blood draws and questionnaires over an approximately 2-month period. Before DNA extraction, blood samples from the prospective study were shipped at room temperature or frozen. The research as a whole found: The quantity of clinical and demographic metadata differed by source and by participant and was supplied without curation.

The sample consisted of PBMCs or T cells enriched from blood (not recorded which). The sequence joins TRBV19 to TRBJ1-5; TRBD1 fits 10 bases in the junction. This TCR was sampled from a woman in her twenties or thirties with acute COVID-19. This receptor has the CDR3 CASSSLTGGADQPQHF. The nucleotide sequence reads TGTGCCAGTAGTAGTTTGACAGGGGGCGCAGATCAGCCCCAGCATTTT.